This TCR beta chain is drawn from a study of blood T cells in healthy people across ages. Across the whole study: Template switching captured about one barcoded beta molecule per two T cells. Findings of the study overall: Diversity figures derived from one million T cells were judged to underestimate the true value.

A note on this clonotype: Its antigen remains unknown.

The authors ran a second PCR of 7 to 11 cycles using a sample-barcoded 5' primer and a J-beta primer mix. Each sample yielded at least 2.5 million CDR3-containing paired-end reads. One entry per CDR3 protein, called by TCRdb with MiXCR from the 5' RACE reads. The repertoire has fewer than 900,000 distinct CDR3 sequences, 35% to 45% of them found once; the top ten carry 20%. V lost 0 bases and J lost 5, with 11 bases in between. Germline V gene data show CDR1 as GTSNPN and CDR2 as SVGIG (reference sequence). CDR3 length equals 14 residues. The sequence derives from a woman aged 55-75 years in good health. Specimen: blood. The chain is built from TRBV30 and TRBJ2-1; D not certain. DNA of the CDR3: TGTGCCTGGAGTGTACTGGGCCGTAACAATGAGCAGTTCTTC. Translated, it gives CAWSVLGRNNEQFF.